The rows below give T cell receptor beta chains drawn from one sample of a study of blood T cells in healthy people across ages. TCRdb independently ran MiXCR on the 5' RACE reads; one entry per CDR3 protein. The repertoire holds roughly 680,000 distinct CDR3 sequences, with around 49% as singletons. What was sequenced was blood. The receptors shown here come from a woman aged 55 to 70 in good health. Both conserved end residues are part of each CDR3. D genes are given only for firm matches. Some rows mark clone size as missing; the rest say once, few, many or name a class of expanded clone.

.	.	TRBV28	TRBJ2-2	CAGGMSPGELFF	TGTGCCGGAGGGATGTCGCCCGGGGAGCTGTTTTTT
once	TRBD2	TRBV6-5	TRBJ2-3	CASSYSGAGGVDTQYF	TGTGCCAGCAGTTACTCTGGAGCGGGGGGGGTAGATACGCAGTATTTT
.	TRBD1	TRBV7-2	TRBJ2-7	CASSLGTGWYSEQYF	TGTGCCAGCAGCTTAGGGACAGGGTGGTACTCTGAGCAGTACTTC
few	.	TRBV11-2	TRBJ2-7	CASSLATSTVTSSYEQYF	TGTGCCAGCAGCTTAGCTACCTCGACAGTCACAAGCTCCTACGAGCAGTACTTC
.	TRBD1	TRBV6-5	TRBJ1-6	CASSYSTGTGYSSPLHF	TGTGCCAGCAGTTACTCAACCGGGACAGGGTATAGTTCACCCCTCCACTTT
.	.	TRBV29-1	TRBJ2-3	CSVEDPRRVEVSSTDTQYF	TGCAGCGTTGAAGATCCCCGCAGGGTGGAGGTTTCTTCCACAGATACGCAGTATTTT
.	.	TRBV7-2	TRBJ2-1	CASSPQWDEQFF	TGTGCCAGCAGCCCTCAGTGGGATGAGCAGTTCTTC
.	.	TRBV7-2	TRBJ2-5	CASSLDRVATQYF	TGTGCCAGCAGCTTAGATCGGGTGGCGACCCAGTACTTC
.	TRBD2	TRBV20-1	TRBJ2-1	CSAQNGLASREQFF	TGCAGTGCTCAGAACGGACTAGCCTCAAGAGAGCAGTTCTTC
.	.	TRBV5-1	TRBJ2-1	CACSFMPEPNYEQFF	TGCGCCTGCAGCTTCATGCCCGAACCGAACTACGAGCAGTTCTTC
.	TRBD1	TRBV12-3/TRBV12-4	TRBJ1-2	CASSSRDRGWGYTF	TGTGCCAGCAGTTCCCGGGACAGGGGATGGGGCTACACCTTC
.	TRBD1	TRBV4-2	TRBJ1-1	CASSHPGQGNTEAFF	TGTGCCAGCAGCCACCCGGGACAGGGGAACACTGAAGCTTTCTTT
.	.	TRBV5-6	TRBJ2-7	CASSYDSYEQYF	TGTGCCAGCAGTTATGACAGCTACGAGCAGTACTTC
.	TRBD2	TRBV7-3	TRBJ2-5	CANSRTSGQQETQYF	TGTGCCAACAGCCGGACTAGCGGGCAGCAAGAGACCCAGTACTTC
.	TRBD2	TRBV7-9	TRBJ2-5	CASSPHAAGAGQYF	TGTGCCAGCAGCCCCCATGCTGCGGGAGCCGGGCAGTACTTC
.	.	TRBV20-1	TRBJ2-5	CSAWGKGETQYF	TGCAGTGCTTGGGGGAAGGGAGAGACCCAGTACTTC
few	TRBD1	TRBV27	TRBJ1-2	CASSLSGDRKGYYGYTF	TGTGCCAGCAGTTTATCGGGGGACAGGAAGGGGTACTATGGCTACACCTTC
.	.	TRBV6-1	TRBJ2-2	CASAGRSVSGELFF	TGTGCCAGTGCCGGTCGTTCGGTCTCCGGGGAGCTGTTTTTT
.	.	TRBV5-1	TRBJ2-3	CASTRDGPSTDTQYF	TGCGCCAGCACCAGGGACGGTCCTAGCACAGATACGCAGTATTTT
.	TRBD1	TRBV6-1	TRBJ2-7	CASSRTGKHEQYF	TGTGCCAGCAGTCGGACAGGGAAGCACGAGCAGTACTTC
.	TRBD1	TRBV20-1	TRBJ1-2	CSAREGAFNYGYTF	TGCAGTGCTAGGGAGGGGGCTTTTAACTATGGCTACACCTTC
.	TRBD2	TRBV28	TRBJ2-1	CASRIGLVNEQFF	TGTGCCAGCAGGATTGGACTAGTCAATGAGCAGTTCTTC
few	.	TRBV20-1	TRBJ1-2	CSAFKDMDGYTF	TGCAGTGCTTTTAAAGACATGGATGGCTACACCTTC
many	.	TRBV6-2/TRBV6-3	TRBJ2-4	CASSSRTAQEKNIQYF	TGTGCCAGCAGTTCCCGGACAGCGCAGGAGAAAAACATTCAGTACTTC
.	TRBD2	TRBV20-1	TRBJ2-3	CSALTSGRSTQYF	TGCAGTGCCTTAACTAGCGGGAGGAGTACGCAGTATTTT
.	TRBD1	TRBV9	TRBJ1-4	CASSPTPGGRGEKLFF	TGTGCCAGCAGCCCTACCCCAGGGGGCAGGGGTGAAAAACTGTTTTTT
.	.	TRBV20-1	TRBJ2-6	CSARMGGANVLTF	TGCAGTGCTAGAATGGGAGGGGCCAACGTCCTGACTTTC
few	.	TRBV27	TRBJ1-6	CASRLQGSPLHF	TGTGCCAGCAGATTACAGGGTTCACCCCTCCACTTT
.	TRBD1	TRBV20-1	TRBJ1-6	CSADREGNSPLHF	TGCAGTGCGGACAGGGAGGGTAATTCACCCCTCCACTTT
few	.	TRBV29-1	TRBJ2-3	CSVLRRGRSTDTQYF	TGCAGCGTCCTTCGGAGAGGCAGGAGCACAGATACGCAGTATTTT
.	.	TRBV7-2	TRBJ1-2	CASSLAFLRGADYGYTF	TGTGCCAGCAGCTTAGCGTTTTTGAGGGGAGCGGACTATGGCTACACCTTC
few	.	TRBV24-1	TRBJ1-2	CATSDPGESGYTF	TGTGCCACCAGTGATCCAGGGGAAAGCGGCTACACCTTC
.	.	TRBV10-3	TRBJ1-2	CAIREPQDSLYGYTF	TGTGCCATCAGGGAACCTCAGGACTCTCTCTATGGCTACACCTTC
.	.	TRBV28	TRBJ1-2	CASRAGTGRNYGYTF	TGTGCCAGCCGTGCAGGGACCGGAAGGAACTATGGCTACACCTTC
.	.	TRBV7-6	TRBJ2-7	CASSPGGTASYEQYF	TGTGCCAGCAGCCCAGGGGGGACAGCGAGCTACGAGCAGTACTTC
.	.	TRBV7-2	TRBJ1-6	CASSAGYNSPLHF	TGTGCCAGCAGCGCTGGCTATAATTCACCCCTCCACTTT
few	.	TRBV28	TRBJ2-7	CASSFGRSSYNEQYF	TGTGCCAGCAGTTTTGGGAGATCTTCCTACAATGAGCAGTACTTC
few	TRBD2	TRBV5-1	TRBJ2-1	CASSLVSSGRINEQFF	TGCGCCAGCAGCTTGGTTTCTAGCGGGAGAATCAATGAGCAGTTCTTC
.	.	TRBV20-1	TRBJ2-3	CSAKDTKTDTQYF	TGCAGTGCTAAGGACACGAAAACAGATACGCAGTATTTT
.	.	TRBV20-1	TRBJ1-4	CSARHNPTNEKLFF	TGCAGTGCTAGACATAATCCAACTAATGAAAAACTGTTTTTT
.	.	TRBV4-2	TRBJ1-6	CASSQVDKGNSLHF	TGTGCCAGCAGCCAAGTCGATAAGGGGAACTCCCTCCACTTT